This T cell receptor (beta chain) was recovered during a study of CXCR3-negative and CXCR3-positive naive CD8 T cells. Study-wide findings and caveats: Memory CD8+ T cell repertoires were far less diverse than both naive subsets. When CXCR3-positive naive cells were set against CXCR3-negative naive cells, the former had more hydrophobic TRB CDR3s.

Concerning this clonotype itself: No antigen is known for it.

The CDR3 is 13 residues long. Germline V CDR1 and CDR2: SQVTM, ANQGSEA. The TRB libraries of cDNA were built by UMI-labeled 5' RACE. TCRdb re-analyzed the 5' RACE reads; it lists each CDR3 protein once, without DNA. This sample's table has approximately 89,000 distinct CDR3 sequences. The J gene is TRBJ2-5, the V gene TRBV29-1; TCRdb calls TRBD1, which cannot be checked without DNA. Specimen: naive CXCR3+ CD8+ T cells from blood. The subset is: CD45RO-CCR7+CD27+CD95- naive CD8+ T cells expressing CXCR3 (TNR3+). This sequence was found in a human donor in good health. Some clones in this sample may be carry-over from other donors' samples. This CDR3 reads CSVETGAVETQYF.